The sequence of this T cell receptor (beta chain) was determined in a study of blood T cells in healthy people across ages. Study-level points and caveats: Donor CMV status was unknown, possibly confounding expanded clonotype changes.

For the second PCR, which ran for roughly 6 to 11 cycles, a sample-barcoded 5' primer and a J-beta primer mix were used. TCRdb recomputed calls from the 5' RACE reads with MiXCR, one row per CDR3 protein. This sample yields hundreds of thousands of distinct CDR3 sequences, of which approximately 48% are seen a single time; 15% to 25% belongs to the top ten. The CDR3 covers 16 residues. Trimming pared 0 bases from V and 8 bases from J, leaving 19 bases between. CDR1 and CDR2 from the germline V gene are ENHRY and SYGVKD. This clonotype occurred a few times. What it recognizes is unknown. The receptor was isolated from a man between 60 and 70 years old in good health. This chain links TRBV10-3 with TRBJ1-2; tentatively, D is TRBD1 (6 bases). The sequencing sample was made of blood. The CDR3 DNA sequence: TGTGCCATCAGTGAGTCGGGACACCTTCGGAGCAGAGGCTACACCTTC. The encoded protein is CAISESGHLRSRGYTF.